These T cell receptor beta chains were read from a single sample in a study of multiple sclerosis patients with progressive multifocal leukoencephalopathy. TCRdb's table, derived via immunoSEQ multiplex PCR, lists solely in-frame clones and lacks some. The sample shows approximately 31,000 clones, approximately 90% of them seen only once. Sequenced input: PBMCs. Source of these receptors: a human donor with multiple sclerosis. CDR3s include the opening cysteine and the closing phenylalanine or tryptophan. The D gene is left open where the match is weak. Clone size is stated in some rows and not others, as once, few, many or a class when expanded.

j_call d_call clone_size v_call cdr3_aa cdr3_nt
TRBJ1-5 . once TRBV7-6 CASSPDRNQPQHF TGTGCCAGCAGCCCAGACAGGAATCAGCCCCAGCATTTT
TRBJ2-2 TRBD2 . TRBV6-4 CASSVAGDTGELFF TGTGCCAGCAGTGTAGCGGGAGACACCGGGGAGCTGTTTTTT
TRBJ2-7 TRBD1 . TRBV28 CASSFTRDRGVREQYF TGTGCCAGCAGTTTCACTCGGGACAGGGGCGTAAGGGAGCAGTACTTC
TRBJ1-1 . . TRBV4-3 CASSQDYSGAEAFF TGCGCCAGCAGCCAAGATTACAGCGGCGCTGAAGCTTTCTTT
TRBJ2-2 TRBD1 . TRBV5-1 CASSLARTGNTGELFF TGCGCCAGCAGCCTGGCGCGGACAGGGAACACCGGGGAGCTGTTTTTT
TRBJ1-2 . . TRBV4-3 CASSQADSTGYTF TGCGCCAGCAGCCAAGCGGACTCGACTGGCTACACCTTC
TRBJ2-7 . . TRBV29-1 CSVTQDSPGEQYF TGCAGCGTAACCCAGGACAGCCCGGGGGAGCAGTACTTC
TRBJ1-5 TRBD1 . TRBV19 CATDRTGWNQPQHF TGTGCCACCGATCGGACAGGGTGGAATCAGCCCCAGCATTTT
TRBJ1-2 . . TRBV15 CATSRGGSYGYTF TGTGCCACCAGCAGAGGGGGGTCCTATGGCTACACCTTC
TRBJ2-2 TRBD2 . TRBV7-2 CASRYTSGSRSGELFF TGTGCCAGCAGGTATACTAGCGGGAGTCGGTCCGGGGAGCTGTTTTTT